These T cell receptor beta chains were read from a single sample in a study of blood T cell repertoires in COVID-19. Assay: immunoSEQ multiplex PCR; the TCRdb copy retains only in-frame clones and omits some. The data hold 75,000 to 95,000 clones, with approximately 79% observed a single time. Sequences were obtained from peripheral blood. The source of these receptors is a man aged 65-85 years with COVID-19, enrolled during active disease. Each CDR3 is given with its conserved first and last residue. D genes are given only for firm matches. Only some rows state a clone size, as once, few, many or a class for expanded clones.

v_gene	abundance	j_gene	d_gene	len	CDR3nt	CDR3aa
TRBV7-9	NA	TRBJ2-1	NA	16	TGTGCCAGCAGCTCCAGACACTCCCTGGGTTTCGTTGAGCAGTTCTTC	CASSSRHSLGFVEQFF
TRBV7-8	once	TRBJ2-2	NA	14	TGTGCCAGCAGCCAAACAGGTGACACCGGGGAGCTGTTTTTT	CASSQTGDTGELFF
TRBV5-1	once	TRBJ1-2	NA	13	TGCGCCAGCAGCTTGGAACAGGGAAATGGCTACACCTTC	CASSLEQGNGYTF
TRBV5-1	NA	TRBJ2-1	TRBD1	14	TGCGCCAGCACTGGACAGGGGAACTACAATGAGCAGTTCTTC	CASTGQGNYNEQFF
TRBV4-1	NA	TRBJ1-5	NA	17	TGCGCCAGCAGCCAAGAAGTCACAGCCCCTAGCAATCAGCCCCAGCATTTT	CASSQEVTAPSNQPQHF
TRBV2	NA	TRBJ2-7	NA	12	TGTGCCAGCAGTAAACAGGTATACGAGCAGTACTTC	CASSKQVYEQYF
TRBV7-2	NA	TRBJ2-7	TRBD1	14	TGTGCCAGCAGCCCGACAGGGTGGACCTACGAGCAGTACTTC	CASSPTGWTYEQYF
TRBV7-9	NA	TRBJ2-7	NA	12	TGTGCCAGCAGCTTCCTTCCGGACGAGCAGTACTTC	CASSFLPDEQYF
TRBV6-5	few	TRBJ2-7	NA	13	TGTGCCAGCCGGACAGCACAAGCCTACGAGCAGTACTTC	CASRTAQAYEQYF
TRBV19	NA	TRBJ2-7	TRBD2	15	TGTGCCAGTAGTATTGGCGGGAGTAAGTCCTACGAGCAGTACTTC	CASSIGGSKSYEQYF
TRBV2	NA	TRBJ1-1	NA	14	TGTGCCAGCAGCCTTATGAAGGGAGACACTGAAGCTTTCTTT	CASSLMKGDTEAFF
TRBV7-9	NA	TRBJ2-2	TRBD2	15	TGTGCCAGCATACCTAGCGGGAGTTCTGCCGGGGAGCTGTTTTTT	CASIPSGSSAGELFF
TRBV7-6	NA	TRBJ2-3	NA	17	TGTGCCAGCAGCCCCACGCGAACTAGTATTAACACAGATACGCAGTATTTT	CASSPTRTSINTDTQYF
TRBV6-5	NA	TRBJ1-3	NA	12	TGTGCCAGCAGATTATCTGGAAACACCATATATTTT	CASRLSGNTIYF
TRBV28	NA	TRBJ1-1	NA	15	TGTGCCAGCGATGAACAGGGCCGGGCTTCTACTGAAGCTTTCTTT	CASDEQGRASTEAFF
TRBV5-5	NA	TRBJ1-1	TRBD1	14	TGTGCCAGCAGCCCGACAGGGGAGAACACTGAAGCTTTCTTT	CASSPTGENTEAFF
TRBV7-2	NA	TRBJ2-7	NA	16	TGTGCCAGCAGCTTACGTATAGCGCGGGGAAACTACGAGCAGTACTTC	CASSLRIARGNYEQYF
TRBV28	NA	TRBJ2-7	NA	14	TGTGCCAGCAGTTTCCACGGACAGTCCTACGAGCAGTACTTC	CASSFHGQSYEQYF
TRBV18	NA	TRBJ1-1	TRBD1	15	TGTGCCAGCTCACCCCGGACAGGGCTAGGCACTGAAGCTTTCTTT	CASSPRTGLGTEAFF
TRBV6-5	few	TRBJ1-2	NA	16	TGTGCCAGCAGTTACTCGCGTCGGGTTCTTAACTATGGCTACACCTTC	CASSYSRRVLNYGYTF
TRBV5-1	NA	TRBJ1-4	NA	14	TGCGCCAGCAGCGAGGGACAAAGGAGTGAAAAACTGTTTTTT	CASSEGQRSEKLFF
TRBV24-1	few	TRBJ2-2	TRBD2	18	TGTGCCACCAGTGACCAAAGACTAGCTCCCCGTTACGCCGGGGAGCTGTTTTTT	CATSDQRLAPRYAGELFF
TRBV4-3	NA	TRBJ1-3	NA	15	TGCGCCAGCAGCCAAGCAGCAGGCTCTGGAAACACCATATATTTT	CASSQAAGSGNTIYF
TRBV5-6	NA	TRBJ1-1	NA	15	TGTGCCAGCAGCCGCCCCGTAGTTTTTGGCACTGAAGCTTTCTTT	CASSRPVVFGTEAFF
TRBV5-6	NA	TRBJ2-3	TRBD2	18	TGTGCCAGCAGCGTATGGGGAGGGACTAGCGGGAGCAGGAATACGCAGTATTTT	CASSVWGGTSGSRNTQYF
TRBV7-2	NA	TRBJ2-2	NA	16	TGTGCCAGCAGCGCCCTTAAACGGGATTTGGCCGGGGAGCTGTTTTTT	CASSALKRDLAGELFF
TRBV6-5	NA	TRBJ2-2	TRBD2	14	TGTGCCAGCAGTTACGGACTAGCTTCCGGGGAGCTGTTTTTT	CASSYGLASGELFF
TRBV18	NA	TRBJ2-1	NA	14	TGTGCCAGCTCACCCGGACTTGCTGACAATGAGCAGTTCTTC	CASSPGLADNEQFF
TRBV7-2	NA	TRBJ2-2	TRBD2	17	TGTGCCAGCAGCCTTTCACTAGCGTTCGGTTCGGCCGGGGAGCTGTTTTTT	CASSLSLAFGSAGELFF
TRBV28	NA	TRBJ2-7	TRBD1	15	TGTGCCAGCAGTTTCGGACAGGCCCAAGGCTACGAGCAGTACTTC	CASSFGQAQGYEQYF
TRBV5-4	NA	TRBJ2-7	TRBD2	15	TGTGCCAGCAGCAATGGCGGGAGTCTCCCCTACGAGCAGTACTTC	CASSNGGSLPYEQYF
TRBV28	NA	TRBJ2-7	NA	13	TGTGCCAGCAGTTTCCTACTAGCCTACGAGCAGTACTTC	CASSFLLAYEQYF
TRBV7-2	NA	TRBJ2-3	TRBD2	18	TGTGCCAGCAGCTCTAGGGGGCTAGCGGGGTACAGCACAGATACGCAGTATTTT	CASSSRGLAGYSTDTQYF
TRBV9	NA	TRBJ1-3	NA	17	TGTGCCAGCAGCGCTTTACAGGGTCGGATCTCTGGAAACACCATATATTTT	CASSALQGRISGNTIYF
TRBV10-1	once	TRBJ2-5	TRBD2	17	TGCGCCAGCAGTGAGTCGCAACTAGCGGGAGTCCCAGAGACCCAGTACTTC	CASSESQLAGVPETQYF
TRBV4-3	few	TRBJ1-3	TRBD1	17	TGCGCCAGCAGCCAAGATGCGGCAGGGGGCTCTGGAAACACCATATATTTT	CASSQDAAGGSGNTIYF
TRBV6-5	NA	TRBJ2-1	NA	12	TGTGCCAGCAGTTATAGCTTCAGTGAGCAGTTCTTC	CASSYSFSEQFF
TRBV6-5	NA	TRBJ1-1	TRBD1	15	TGTGCCAACAGGCGGGACAGGGGGCATGGGACTGAAGCTTTCTTT	CANRRDRGHGTEAFF
TRBV5-4	NA	TRBJ1-2	NA	13	TGTGCCAGCAGTTTGGACGGGACTAATGGCTACACCTTC	CASSLDGTNGYTF
TRBV7-6	NA	TRBJ2-3	NA	17	TGTGCCAGCAGCCTAACCATAGCGGAGACGTTCACAGATACGCAGTATTTT	CASSLTIAETFTDTQYF
TRBV28	NA	TRBJ1-5	NA	14	TGTGCCAGCAGAGGGAGGATCAGCAATCAGCCCCAGCATTTT	CASRGRISNQPQHF
TRBV6-2/TRBV6-3	NA	TRBJ2-3	NA	11	TGTGCCAGCAGTTACGCGGTTACGCAGTATTTT	CASSYAVTQYF
TRBV9	few	TRBJ2-7	TRBD1	16	TGTGCCAGCAGCGGAGGTGTGGGACAGGGCTACTACGAGCAGTACTTC	CASSGGVGQGYYEQYF
TRBV9	NA	TRBJ2-1	TRBD1	19	TGTGCCAGCAGCGTAGGGCGCTTATGGGACAGCAACTCCTACAATGAGCAGTTCTTC	CASSVGRLWDSNSYNEQFF
TRBV29-1	NA	TRBJ2-1	TRBD2	13	TGCAGCGTTGAAGAGGGGACTAGCGGTTTACAGTTCTTC	CSVEEGTSGLQFF
TRBV10-3	NA	TRBJ1-5	TRBD1	16	TGTGCCATCAGCCCCGAGACAGGGGCCGGTAATCAGCCCCAGCATTTT	CAISPETGAGNQPQHF
TRBV4-3	few	TRBJ1-3	NA	16	TGCGCCAGCAGCCAAGATCGGGGTGGTTCTGGAAACACCATATATTTT	CASSQDRGGSGNTIYF
TRBV9	NA	TRBJ2-2	NA	15	TGTGCCAGCAGCGTAGGGAGAGCGGACACCGGGGAGCTGTTTTTT	CASSVGRADTGELFF